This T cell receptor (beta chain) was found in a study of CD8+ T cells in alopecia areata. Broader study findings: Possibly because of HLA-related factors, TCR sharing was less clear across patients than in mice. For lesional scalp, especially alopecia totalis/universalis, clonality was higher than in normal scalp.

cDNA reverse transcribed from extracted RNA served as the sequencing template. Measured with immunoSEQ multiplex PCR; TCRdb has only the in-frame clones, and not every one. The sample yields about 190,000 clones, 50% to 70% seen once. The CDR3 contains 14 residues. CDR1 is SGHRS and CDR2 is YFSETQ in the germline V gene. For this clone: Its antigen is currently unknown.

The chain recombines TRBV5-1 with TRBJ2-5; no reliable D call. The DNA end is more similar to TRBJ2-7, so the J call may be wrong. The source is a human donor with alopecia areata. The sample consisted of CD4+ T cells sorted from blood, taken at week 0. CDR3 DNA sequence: TGCGCCAGCAGCTTGGGCTCGGCTGCGAACGAGCAGTACTTC. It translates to CASSLGSAANEQYF.